The rows below give T cell receptor beta chains drawn from one sample of a study of CXCR3-negative and CXCR3-positive naive CD8 T cells. TCRdb reprocessed the 5' RACE reads; each CDR3 protein has one entry and no DNA is given. This repertoire includes tens of thousands of distinct CDR3 sequences. The sequencing input was naive CXCR3+ CD8+ T cells from blood. These receptors were obtained from a human donor in good health. Some clones in this sample may be carry-over from other donors' samples. CDR3s include the opening cysteine and the closing phenylalanine or tryptophan.

v_gene	j_gene	CDR3aa
TRBV14	TRBJ1-2	CASSQDLSPPYGYTF
TRBV6-4	TRBJ1-1	CASSNGATEAFF
TRBV9	TRBJ2-5	CASSEDSRETQYF
TRBV5-5	TRBJ2-7	CASSIGTGNYEQYF
TRBV30	TRBJ2-7	CAWRTLVAYEQYF
TRBV7-8	TRBJ1-5	CASSLDLAGNQPQHF
TRBV19	TRBJ2-7	CASSKKKAGTSGYEQYF
TRBV6-2/TRBV6-3	TRBJ1-1	CASSYPDEAFF
TRBV20-1	TRBJ2-1	CSAHGGSDYNEQFF
TRBV11-2	TRBJ2-4	CASSSIENIQYF
TRBV4-1	TRBJ2-3	CASSPLQGQRTNTDTQYF
TRBV4-2	TRBJ2-7	CASSPPGDEQYF
TRBV7-8	TRBJ2-7	CASSLTRGGSSYEQYF
TRBV15	TRBJ1-4	CATSKEVATNEKLFF
TRBV5-1	TRBJ1-1	CASSLDRGDTEAFF
TRBV28	TRBJ1-3	CASSSKTGGSGNTIYF
TRBV6-1	TRBJ1-2	CASWTGRDGYTF
TRBV20-1	TRBJ2-7	CSGVAQRSSYEQYF
TRBV12-3/TRBV12-4	TRBJ2-1	CASSPTDNEQFF
TRBV29-1	TRBJ2-5	CSVESIRGAMVRETQYF
TRBV20-1	TRBJ1-1	CSARGLLNTEAFF
TRBV7-4	TRBJ2-3	CASSAWGTSGTTDTQYF
TRBV11-2	TRBJ2-1	CASSFFTGEYNEQFF
TRBV29-1	TRBJ2-3	CSPSGMGDTQYF
TRBV12-3/TRBV12-4	TRBJ2-1	CASMVAYNEQFF
TRBV15	TRBJ2-5	CATSLGRSERETQYF
TRBV12-3/TRBV12-4	TRBJ1-2	CASSFSSGQGFGYTF
TRBV3-1	TRBJ2-7	CASSLERETYEQYF
TRBV7-9	TRBJ1-1	CASSSRELTGNTEAFF
TRBV28	TRBJ2-1	CASSLQTSGGADEQFF
TRBV7-6	TRBJ2-2	CASSHTITGELFF